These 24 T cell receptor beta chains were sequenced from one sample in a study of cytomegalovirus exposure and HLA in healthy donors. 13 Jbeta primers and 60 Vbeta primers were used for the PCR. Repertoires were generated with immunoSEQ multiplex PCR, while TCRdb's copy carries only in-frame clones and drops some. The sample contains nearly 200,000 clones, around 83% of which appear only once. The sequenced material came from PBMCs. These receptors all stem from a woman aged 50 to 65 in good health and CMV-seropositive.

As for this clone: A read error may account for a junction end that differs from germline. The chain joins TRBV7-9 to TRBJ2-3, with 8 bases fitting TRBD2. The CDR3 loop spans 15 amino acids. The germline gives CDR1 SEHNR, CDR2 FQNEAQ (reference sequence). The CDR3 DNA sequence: TGTTCCAGCAGCTCCCGGGAGGGGGGGACAGATACGCAGTATTTT. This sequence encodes CSSSSREGGTDTQYF.

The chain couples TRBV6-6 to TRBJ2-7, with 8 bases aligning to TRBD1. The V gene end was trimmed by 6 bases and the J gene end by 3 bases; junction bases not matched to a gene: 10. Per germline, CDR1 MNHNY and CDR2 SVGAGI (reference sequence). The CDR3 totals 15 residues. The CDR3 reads CASRSGQGNRYEQYF. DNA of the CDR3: TGTGCCAGCAGGTCCGGACAGGGCAATCGCTACGAGCAGTACTTC.

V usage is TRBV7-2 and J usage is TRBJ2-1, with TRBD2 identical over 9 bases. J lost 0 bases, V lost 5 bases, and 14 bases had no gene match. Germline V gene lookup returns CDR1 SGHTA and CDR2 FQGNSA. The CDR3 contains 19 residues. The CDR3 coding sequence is TGTGCCAGCAGCCCTAGACGGACTAGCGCTACGAGCTCCTACAATGAGCAGTTCTTC. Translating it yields CASSPRRTSATSSYNEQFF.

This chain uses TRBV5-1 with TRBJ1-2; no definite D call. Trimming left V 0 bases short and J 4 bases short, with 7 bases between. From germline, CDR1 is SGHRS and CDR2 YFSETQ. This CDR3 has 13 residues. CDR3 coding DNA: TGCGCCAGCAGCTTGGCAGACTCCTATGGCTACACCTTC. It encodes CASSLADSYGYTF.

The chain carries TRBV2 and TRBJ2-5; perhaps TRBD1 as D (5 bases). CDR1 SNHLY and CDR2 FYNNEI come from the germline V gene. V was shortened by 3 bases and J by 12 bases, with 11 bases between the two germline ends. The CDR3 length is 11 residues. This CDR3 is CASSEFGREYF. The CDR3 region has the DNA TGTGCCAGCAGTGAGTTCGGCAGGGAGTACTTC.

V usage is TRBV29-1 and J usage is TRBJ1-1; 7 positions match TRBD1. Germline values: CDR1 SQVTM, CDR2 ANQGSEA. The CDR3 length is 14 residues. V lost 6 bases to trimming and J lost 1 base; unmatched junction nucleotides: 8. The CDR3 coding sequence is TGCAGCGTCCTTCGGACAGGAGAGAACACTGAAGCTTTCTTT. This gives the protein CSVLRTGENTEAFF.

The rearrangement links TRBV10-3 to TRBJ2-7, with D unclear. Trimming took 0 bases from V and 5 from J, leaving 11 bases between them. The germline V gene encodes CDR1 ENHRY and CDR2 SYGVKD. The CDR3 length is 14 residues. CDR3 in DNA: TGTGCCATCAGTGAGTCTAGTCCTCCGAACGAGCAGTACTTC. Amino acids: CAISESSPPNEQYF.

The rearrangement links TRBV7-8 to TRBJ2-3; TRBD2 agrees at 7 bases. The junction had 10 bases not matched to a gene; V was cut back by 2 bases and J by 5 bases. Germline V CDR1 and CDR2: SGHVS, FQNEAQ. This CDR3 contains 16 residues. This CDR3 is CASSLQSGIGRDTQYF. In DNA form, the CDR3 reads TGTGCCAGCAGCTTACAGAGCGGGATAGGTAGAGATACGCAGTATTTT.

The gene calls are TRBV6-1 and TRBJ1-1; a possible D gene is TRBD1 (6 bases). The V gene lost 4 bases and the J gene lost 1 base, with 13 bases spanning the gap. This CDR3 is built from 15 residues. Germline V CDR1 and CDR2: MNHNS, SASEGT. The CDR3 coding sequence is TGTGCCAGCAGTGCCTGGGGGCGGTCGAACACTGAAGCTTTCTTT. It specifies CASSAWGRSNTEAFF.

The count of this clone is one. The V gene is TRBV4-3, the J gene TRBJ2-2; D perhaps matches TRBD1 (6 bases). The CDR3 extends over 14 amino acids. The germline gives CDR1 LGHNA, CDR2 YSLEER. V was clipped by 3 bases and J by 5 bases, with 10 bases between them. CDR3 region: CASSHYRATGELFF. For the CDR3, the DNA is TGCGCCAGCAGCCATTACAGGGCGACCGGGGAGCTGTTTTTT.

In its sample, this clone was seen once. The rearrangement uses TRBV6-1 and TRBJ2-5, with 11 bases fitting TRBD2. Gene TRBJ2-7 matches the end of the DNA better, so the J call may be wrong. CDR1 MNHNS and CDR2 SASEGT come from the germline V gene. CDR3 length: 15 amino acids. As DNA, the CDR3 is TGTGCCAGCACCCGACTAGCGGGGAACCAGTACGAGCAGTACTTC. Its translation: CASTRLAGNQYEQYF.

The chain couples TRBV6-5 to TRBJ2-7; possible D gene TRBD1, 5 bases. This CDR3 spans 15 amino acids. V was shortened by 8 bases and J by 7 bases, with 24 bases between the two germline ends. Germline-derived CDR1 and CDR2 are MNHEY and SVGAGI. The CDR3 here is CASGLDGAGLGEQYF. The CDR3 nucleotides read TGTGCCAGCGGATTGGATGGGGCAGGATTGGGTGAGCAGTACTTC.

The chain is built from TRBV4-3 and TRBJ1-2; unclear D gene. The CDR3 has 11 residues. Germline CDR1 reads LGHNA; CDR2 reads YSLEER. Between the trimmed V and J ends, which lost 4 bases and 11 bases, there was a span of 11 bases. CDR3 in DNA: TGCGCCAGCAGCCCTACTAGTGGATACACCTTC. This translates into CASSPTSGYTF.

CDR3 residues: CATSRWGGGGSSYNEQFF. The CDR3 DNA follows: TGTGCCACCAGCAGATGGGGCGGCGGGGGGAGCTCCTACAATGAGCAGTTCTTC. The rearrangement uses TRBV15 and TRBJ2-1; 8 bases fit TRBD2. Germline lookup yields CDR1 LNHNV and CDR2 YYDKDF (reference sequence). Trimming at V came to 2 bases and at J to 0 bases, leaving 9 bases not matched to a gene. The CDR3 extends over 18 amino acids. Based on the CDR3 plus reference TRBV15 and TRBJ2-1, the full variable domain is DAMVIQNPRYQVTQFGKPVTLSCSQTLNHNVMYWYQQKSSQAPKLLFHYYDKDFNNEADTPDNFQSRRPNTSFCFLDIRSPGLGDTAMYLCATSRWGGGGSSYNEQFFGPGTRLTVL.

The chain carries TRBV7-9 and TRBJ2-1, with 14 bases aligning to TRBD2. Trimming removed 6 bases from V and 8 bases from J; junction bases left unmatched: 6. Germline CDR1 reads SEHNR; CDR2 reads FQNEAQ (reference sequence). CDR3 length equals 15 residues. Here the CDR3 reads CASSPGLAGGDEQFF. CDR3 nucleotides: TGTGCCAGCAGTCCCGGACTAGCGGGAGGCGATGAGCAGTTCTTC.

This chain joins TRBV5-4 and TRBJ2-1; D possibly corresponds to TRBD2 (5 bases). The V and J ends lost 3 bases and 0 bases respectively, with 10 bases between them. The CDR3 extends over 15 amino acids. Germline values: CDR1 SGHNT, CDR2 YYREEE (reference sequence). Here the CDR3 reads CASSSEGYSYNEQFF. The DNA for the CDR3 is TGTGCCAGCAGCTCTGAGGGATACTCCTACAATGAGCAGTTCTTC.

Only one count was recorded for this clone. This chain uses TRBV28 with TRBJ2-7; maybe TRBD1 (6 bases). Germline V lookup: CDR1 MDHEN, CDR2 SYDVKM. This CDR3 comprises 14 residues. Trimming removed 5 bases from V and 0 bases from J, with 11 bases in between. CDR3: CASSGDKTSYEQYF. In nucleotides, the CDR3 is TGTGCCAGCAGTGGGGACAAGACCTCCTACGAGCAGTACTTC.

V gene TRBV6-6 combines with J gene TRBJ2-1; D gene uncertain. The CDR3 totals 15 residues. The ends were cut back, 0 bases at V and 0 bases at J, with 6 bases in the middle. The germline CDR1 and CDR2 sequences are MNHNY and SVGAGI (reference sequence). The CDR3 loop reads CASSYSRSSYNEQFF. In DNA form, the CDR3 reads TGTGCCAGCAGTTACTCGCGGAGCTCCTACAATGAGCAGTTCTTC.

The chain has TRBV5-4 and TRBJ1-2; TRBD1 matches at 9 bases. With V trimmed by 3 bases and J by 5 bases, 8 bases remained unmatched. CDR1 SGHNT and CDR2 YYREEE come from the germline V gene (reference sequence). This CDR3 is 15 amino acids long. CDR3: CASSWGDRAGYGYTF. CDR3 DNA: TGTGCCAGCAGCTGGGGGGACAGGGCGGGGTATGGCTACACCTTC. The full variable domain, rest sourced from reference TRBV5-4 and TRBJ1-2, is ETGVTQSPTHLIKTRGQQVTLRCSSQSGHNTVSWYQQALGQGPQFIFQYYREEENGRGNFPPRFSGLQFPNYSSELNVNALELDDSALYLCASSWGDRAGYGYTFGSGTRLTVV.

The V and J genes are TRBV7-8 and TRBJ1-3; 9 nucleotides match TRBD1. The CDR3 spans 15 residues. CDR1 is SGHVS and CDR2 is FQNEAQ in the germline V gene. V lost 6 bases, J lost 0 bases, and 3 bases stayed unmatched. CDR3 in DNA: TGTGCCAGCAGACAACAGGGGGCCTCTGGAAACACCATATATTTT. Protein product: CASRQQGASGNTIYF.

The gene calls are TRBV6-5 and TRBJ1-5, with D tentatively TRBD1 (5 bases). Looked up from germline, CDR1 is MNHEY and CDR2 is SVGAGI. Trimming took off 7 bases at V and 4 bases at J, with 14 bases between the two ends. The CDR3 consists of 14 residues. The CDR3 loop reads CASKAGGYNQPQHF. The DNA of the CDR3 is TGTGCCAGCAAAGCGGGGGGGTATAATCAGCCCCAGCATTTT.

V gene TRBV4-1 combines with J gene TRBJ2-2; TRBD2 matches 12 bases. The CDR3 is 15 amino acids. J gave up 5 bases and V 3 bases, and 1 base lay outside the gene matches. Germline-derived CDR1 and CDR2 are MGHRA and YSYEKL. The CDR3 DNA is TGCGCCAGCAGCCAGCTAGCGGGAGGGACCGGGGAGCTGTTTTTT. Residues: CASSQLAGGTGELFF.

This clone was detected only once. CDR3 sequence reads: CASRETGTTDTQYF. In DNA form, the CDR3 reads TGTGCCAGCAGAGAGACAGGGACCACAGATACGCAGTATTTT. This chain connects TRBV2 to TRBJ2-3; 7 bases align to TRBD1. CDR3 length equals 14 residues. Germline lookup yields CDR1 SNHLY and CDR2 FYNNEI. With 6 bases clipped from V and 2 bases from J, the junction kept 5 bases outside the gene matches.

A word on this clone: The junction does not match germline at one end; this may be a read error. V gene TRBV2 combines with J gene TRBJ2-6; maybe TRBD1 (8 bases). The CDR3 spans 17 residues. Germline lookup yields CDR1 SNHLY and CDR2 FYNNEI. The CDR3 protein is CASTLQGGISGANGLTF. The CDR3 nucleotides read TGTGCCAGCACCCTACAGGGGGGGATCTCTGGGGCCAACGGCCTGACTTTC.